What follows are 23 T cell receptor beta chains derived from one specimen sequenced in a study of graft-versus-host responses after intestinal transplantation (dated by TCRdb to the early 2020s). This specimen's time point label, per the study, means: cells obtained before transplantation from donor or recipient. In the mixed lymphocyte reactions, some 200,000 CFSE-labeled pre-transplant responders were plated with some 200,000 irradiated violet-dye-labeled stimulators and cultured for more than five days. Library method: the immunoSEQ multiplex PCR assay. TCRdb re-hosts the immuneACCESS table, in-frame sequences only. Its copies lack some clones; in the studies checked, an unresolved V gene accounts for under half of them, and the cause for the rest is not known. The sample includes 9,500 to 10,000 clones, with 25% to 35% observed a single time. Together, the top ten hold 6.2% of the sample. The sequences come from alloreactive CD8+ T cells from a mixed lymphocyte reaction culture, collected before intestinal transplant. The cell subset or site tag for this specimen amounts to: CFSE-low proliferating T cells sorted from approximately six-day pre-transplant mixed lymphocyte reaction (GvH or HvG direction). These receptors were taken from a human patient who received an intestinal transplant.

The CDR3 DNA reads as TGTGCCAGTAGTATATCAGGACAGGGTGGCAATGAGCAGTTCTTC. It specifies CASSISGQGGNEQFF. This chain links TRBV19 with TRBJ2-1, with 8 bases identical to TRBD1. The junction had 6 bases not matched to a gene; V was cut back by 2 bases and J by 6 bases. CDR1 and CDR2 from the germline V gene are LNHDA and SQIVND (reference sequence). This CDR3 contains 15 residues.

There are a few counts of this clone. The chain is built from TRBV14 and TRBJ1-1; a possible D gene is TRBD1 (5 bases). The CDR3 contains 18 residues. V was shortened by 4 bases and J by 4 bases, with 25 bases between the two germline ends. From germline, CDR1 is SGHDN and CDR2 FVKESK. CDR3 DNA: TGTGCCAGCAGCCCCCTGGGGCAGCAGGCGGTTTGGCGCACTGAAGCTTTCTTT. Translation: CASSPLGQQAVWRTEAFF.

Only a few counts were recorded for this clone. This sequence joins TRBV7-8 and TRBJ2-5; TRBD2 aligns across 13 bases. V was clipped by 4 bases and J by 5 bases; unmatched bases: 4. The CDR3 covers 15 residues. CDR1 and CDR2 (germline): SGHVS, FQNEAQ. For the CDR3, the DNA is TGTGCCAGCAGCTCACTAGCGGGGGGGCTGGAGACCCAGTACTTC. Encoded protein: CASSSLAGGLETQYF. Complete variable domain (other parts from reference TRBV7-8 and TRBJ2-5): GAGVSQSPRYKVAKRGQDVALRCDPISGHVSLFWYQQALGQGPEFLTYFQNEAQLDKSGLPSDRFFAERPEGSVSTLKIQRTQQEDSAVYLCASSSLAGGLETQYFGPGTRLLVL.

The table lists this clone with a few counts. This chain uses TRBV13 with TRBJ2-3; weak D call: TRBD2 (7 bases). Germline V gene data show CDR1 as PRHDT and CDR2 as FYEKMQ (reference sequence). This CDR3 region has 16 residues. V shed 3 bases and J shed 1 base, with 14 bases lying between them. CDR3 sequence (DNA): TGTGCCAGCAGCTTTCGGGGGGCCCCAGGCACAGATACGCAGTATTTT. Translation: CASSFRGAPGTDTQYF.

This chain uses TRBV27 with TRBJ2-7, with D possibly being TRBD1 (5 bases). The V gene lost 2 bases and the J gene lost 0 bases, with 8 bases spanning the gap. The CDR3 length is 14 residues. The germline V gene encodes CDR1 MNHEY and CDR2 SMNVEV (reference sequence). CDR3 loop: CASSLRGGSYEQYF. The CDR3 bases are TGTGCCAGCAGTTTAAGGGGTGGCTCCTACGAGCAGTACTTC.

This chain joins TRBV4-1 and TRBJ2-7; 8 nucleotides align to TRBD1. This CDR3 contains 15 residues. Germline V gene sequence: CDR1 MGHRA, CDR2 YSYEKL. The V gene end was trimmed by 1 base and the J gene end by 1 base; junction bases not matched to a gene: 3. The CDR3 region has the DNA TGCGCCAGCAGCCAAGGACAGGGGCGTTCCTACGAGCAGTACTTC. Translation: CASSQGQGRSYEQYF.

The V gene is TRBV19, the J gene TRBJ1-2; D possibly corresponds to TRBD1 (6 bases). Germline assignment: CDR1 LNHDA and CDR2 SQIVND (reference sequence). Trimming pared 5 bases from V and 3 bases from J, leaving 10 bases between. The CDR3 runs 13 residues. CDR3 nucleotide sequence: TGTGCCAGTAGTGAACAGGGTTACTATGGCTACACCTTC. Its translation is CASSEQGYYGYTF. Together with reference TRBV19 and TRBJ1-2, the CDR3 gives the full variable domain: DGGITQSPKYLFRKEGQNVTLSCEQNLNHDAMYWYRQDPGQGLRLIYYSQIVNDFQKGDIAEGYSVSREKKESFPLTVTSAQKNPTAFYLCASSEQGYYGYTFGSGTRLTVV.

The sample holds a few counts of this clone. The CDR3 here is CASSPGTGWNTEAFF. DNA of the CDR3: TGTGCCAGCAGCCCGGGGACAGGGTGGAACACTGAAGCTTTCTTT. This chain joins TRBV7-6 and TRBJ1-1; 9 nucleotides match TRBD1. CDR1 and CDR2 from the germline V gene are SGHVS and FNYEAQ. The CDR3 runs 15 residues. V shed 5 bases and J 1 base; nucleotides not matched to a gene: 5.

This clone was detected only a few times. The V and J genes are TRBV5-4 and TRBJ2-5, with TRBD2 matching over 7 bases. This CDR3 is built from 14 residues. Germline values: CDR1 SGHNT, CDR2 YYREEE (reference sequence). The V segment lost 5 bases and the J segment 5 bases; nucleotides outside the gene matches: 9. The CDR3 DNA follows: TGTGCCAGCAGGCCAGGACTAGTGGCGGAGACCCAGTACTTC. It yields the protein CASRPGLVAETQYF.

This chain uses TRBV18 with TRBJ1-6; TRBD1 might be the D (6 bases). The V end lost 3 bases, the J end lost 13 bases, and 13 bases lay between the germline ends. The CDR3 covers 13 residues. The germline V gene has CDR1 KGHSH and CDR2 LQKENI. The CDR3: CASSPTDRSPLHF. CDR3 nucleotides: TGTGCCAGCTCACCTACAGACAGGTCCCCCCTCCACTTT.

The chain links TRBV5-8 to TRBJ1-1; no definite D call. Trimming cost V 6 bases and J 5 bases, with 14 bases left between them. Germline-derived CDR1 and CDR2 are SGHTS and YDEGEE. The CDR3 consists of 13 residues. CDR3 amino acids: CASTWQDWTEAFF. CDR3 DNA sequence: TGTGCCAGCACTTGGCAGGATTGGACTGAAGCTTTCTTT.

This clone is medium-sized (0.01 to 0.1%) within its sample. This sequence joins TRBV6-5 and TRBJ2-7; D is unresolved. The CDR3 sequence is 13 residues long. Trimming removed 6 bases from V and 1 base from J, with 10 bases in between. The germline CDR1 and CDR2 sequences are MNHEY and SVGAGI. CDR3 amino acids: CASSAGSSYEQYF. In DNA form, the CDR3 reads TGTGCCAGCAGCGCCGGGTCTTCCTACGAGCAGTACTTC.

The J gene is TRBJ1-1, the V gene TRBV5-6; 7 nucleotides line up with TRBD1. CDR1 SGHDT and CDR2 YYEEEE come from the germline V gene. This CDR3 region has 14 residues. With V trimmed by 0 bases and J by 4 bases, 3 bases remained unmatched. CDR3 residues: CASSLGQGGTEAFF. CDR3 nucleotides: TGTGCCAGCAGCTTGGGGCAGGGGGGCACTGAAGCTTTCTTT.

This clone has only a few counts. The chain recombines TRBV7-2 with TRBJ1-5, with D possibly matching TRBD1 (5 bases). Trimming left V 1 base short and J 2 bases short, with 21 bases between. The germline gives CDR1 SGHTA, CDR2 FQGNSA. The CDR3 is made up of 19 amino acids. CDR3: CASSLVYGLGAWGNQPQHF. The DNA of the CDR3 is TGTGCCAGCAGCTTAGTTTATGGGCTTGGGGCATGGGGCAATCAGCCCCAGCATTTT.

This clone was observed a handful of times. The chain combines TRBV19 with TRBJ1-6; no definite D call. The CDR3 has 14 residues. With 5 bases removed from V and 4 bases from J, the gap between germline ends came to 9 bases. Germline V gene lookup returns CDR1 LNHDA and CDR2 SQIVND (reference sequence). The CDR3 coding sequence is TGTGCCAGTAGTCCCACACAATATAATTCACCCCTCCACTTT. Encoded protein: CASSPTQYNSPLHF.

The genes are TRBV7-9 and TRBJ2-7; TRBD1 is a possible D gene (6 bases). The V gene lost 4 bases and the J gene lost 6 bases, with 13 bases spanning the gap. Germline V gene sequence: CDR1 SEHNR, CDR2 FQNEAQ (reference sequence). This CDR3 spans 13 amino acids. CDR3 region: CASSSAQGGEQYF. The CDR3 DNA is TGTGCCAGCAGCTCCGCACAGGGCGGCGAGCAGTACTTC.

This clone was picked up a small number of times. The V and J genes are TRBV7-6 and TRBJ2-7, with D maybe TRBD1 (5 bases). V lost 5 bases, J lost 0 bases, and 8 bases lay in between. CDR3 size: 13 residues. Germline CDR1 SGHVS, CDR2 FNYEAQ. The CDR3 bases are TGTGCCAGCAGCCCCGGACACTCCTACGAGCAGTACTTC. Its protein is CASSPGHSYEQYF.

This clone was counted a few times. CDR3 sequence (DNA): TGTGCCAGACCGGGACAGTACTACAATGAGCAGTTCTTC. Residues: CARPGQYYNEQFF. The chain recombines TRBV7-2 with TRBJ2-1; 7 bases are shared with TRBD1. V was clipped by 9 bases and J by 3 bases; unmatched bases: 5. Germline V gene lookup returns CDR1 SGHTA and CDR2 FQGNSA. This CDR3 contains 13 residues.

The genes are TRBV7-9 and TRBJ2-7, with 10 bases matching TRBD1. J gave up 5 bases and V 5 bases, and 9 bases lay outside the gene matches. The CDR3 is 15 amino acids. The germline V gene encodes CDR1 SEHNR and CDR2 FQNEAQ (reference sequence). CDR3 in amino acids: CASSVTTGGLDEQYF. The CDR3 nucleotides read TGTGCCAGCAGCGTCACGACAGGGGGCTTGGACGAGCAGTACTTC. Looking up the rest from reference TRBV7-9 and TRBJ2-7 gives the full variable domain: DTGVSQNPRHKITKRGQNVTFRCDPISEHNRLYWYRQTLGQGPEFLTYFQNEAQLEKSRLLSDRFSAERPKGSFSTLEIQRTEQGDSAMYLCASSVTTGGLDEQYFGPGTRLTVT.

This clone has more than one count but fewer than ten. The rearrangement links TRBV19 to TRBJ2-5, with TRBD2 as a possible D gene (7 bases). Trimming stripped 4 bases from V and 2 bases from J, with 23 bases between. The CDR3 is 18 residues long. From germline, CDR1 is LNHDA and CDR2 SQIVND (reference sequence). CDR3 sequence: CASSTPEGGTSRQETQYF. The CDR3 DNA is TGTGCCAGTAGTACACCCGAGGGGGGGACTTCCCGGCAAGAGACCCAGTACTTC.

The rearrangement uses TRBV25-1 and TRBJ2-7; D unresolved. Germline CDR1 is MGHDK and CDR2 is SYGVNS. Trimming stripped 4 bases from V and 1 base from J, with 8 bases between. This CDR3 has 13 amino acids. This CDR3 is CASSAGRSYEQYF. In nucleotides, the CDR3 is TGTGCCAGCAGTGCGGGTAGATCCTACGAGCAGTACTTC.

The table lists this clone with a few counts. V is TRBV13 and J is TRBJ1-2; D might be TRBD1 (6 bases). V shed 2 bases and J shed 6 bases, with 16 bases lying between them. Germline V lookup: CDR1 PRHDT, CDR2 FYEKMQ (reference sequence). This CDR3 contains 15 residues. The CDR3: CASSLSDRILDGYTF. The CDR3 nucleotides read TGTGCCAGCAGCTTATCCGACAGGATTTTAGATGGCTACACCTTC.

This clone was seen a handful of times. The chain combines TRBV29-1 with TRBJ2-3, with D tentatively TRBD1 (7 bases). Germline-derived CDR1 and CDR2 are SQVTM and ANQGSEA. V gave up 0 bases and J gave up 0 bases, with 10 bases separating them. The CDR3 contains 15 residues. The CDR3 is CSVEDQGGSTDTQYF. In DNA form, the CDR3 reads TGCAGCGTTGAAGATCAGGGGGGAAGCACAGATACGCAGTATTTT.